This TCR beta chain was identified in a study of blood T cell repertoires in COVID-19. Whole-study context: Sample material is recorded as cDNA or gDNA derived from T cells, B-cell-depleted T cells, or PBMCs.

Germline V gene lookup returns CDR1 MRHNA and CDR2 SNTAGT. CDR3 size: 14 residues. The V and J ends lost 0 bases and 3 bases respectively, with 7 bases between them. Everyone who took part was 18 to 89 years old, and they came from roughly 25 US areas. Participant-given clinical history determined each cohort assignment. Before being deemed recovered, Cohort 3 donors had two negative PCRs, clearance, or symptom resolution. Sequencing was performed with immunoSEQ multiplex PCR; in TCRdb, only in-frame clones are kept and a portion is missing. The sample has approximately 270,000 clones, roughly 85% seen once.

V usage is TRBV6-4 and J usage is TRBJ2-3; tentative D call: TRBD2 (6 bases). Sequencing was performed on PBMCs or T cells enriched from blood (not recorded which). The clonotype originates from a woman between 45 and 65 years old who had recovered from COVID-19. CDR3 DNA: TGTGCCAGCAGTGACTCACGGGAGACAGATACGCAGTATTTT. Translation: CASSDSRETDTQYF.